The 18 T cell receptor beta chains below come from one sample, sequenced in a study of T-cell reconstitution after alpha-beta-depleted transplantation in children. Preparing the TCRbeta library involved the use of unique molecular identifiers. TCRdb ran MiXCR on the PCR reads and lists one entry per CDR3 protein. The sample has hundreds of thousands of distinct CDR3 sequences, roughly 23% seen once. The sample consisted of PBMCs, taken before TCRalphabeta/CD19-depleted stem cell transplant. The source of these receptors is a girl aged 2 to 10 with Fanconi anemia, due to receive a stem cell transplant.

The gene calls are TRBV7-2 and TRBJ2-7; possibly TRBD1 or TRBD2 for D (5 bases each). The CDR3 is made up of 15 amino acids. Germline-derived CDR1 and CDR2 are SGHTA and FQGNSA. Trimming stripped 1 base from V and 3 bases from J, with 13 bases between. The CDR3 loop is CASSLDRDPHYEQYF. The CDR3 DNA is TGTGCCAGCAGCTTAGATAGGGACCCCCACTACGAGCAGTACTTC.

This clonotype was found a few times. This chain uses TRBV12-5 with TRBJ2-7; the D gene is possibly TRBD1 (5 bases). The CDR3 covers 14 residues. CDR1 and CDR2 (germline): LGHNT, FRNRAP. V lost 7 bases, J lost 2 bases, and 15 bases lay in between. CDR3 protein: CASANEGVPYEQYF. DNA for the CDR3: TGTGCTAGTGCAAATGAAGGGGTACCCTACGAGCAGTACTTC.

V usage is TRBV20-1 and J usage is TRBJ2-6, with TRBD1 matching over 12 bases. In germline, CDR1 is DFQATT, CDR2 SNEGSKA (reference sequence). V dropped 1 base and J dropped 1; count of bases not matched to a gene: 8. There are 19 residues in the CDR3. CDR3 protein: CSARGIVGQGASGANVLTF. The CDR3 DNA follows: TGCAGTGCTAGAGGGATTGTGGGACAGGGGGCGTCTGGGGCCAACGTCCTGACTTTC.

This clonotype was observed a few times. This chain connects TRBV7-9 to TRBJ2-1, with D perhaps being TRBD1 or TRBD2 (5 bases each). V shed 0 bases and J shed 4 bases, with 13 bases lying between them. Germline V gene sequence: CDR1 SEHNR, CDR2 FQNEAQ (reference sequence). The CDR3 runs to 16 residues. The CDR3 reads CASSLAGAGRYNEQFF. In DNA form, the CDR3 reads TGTGCCAGCAGCTTAGCGGGTGCAGGGAGATACAATGAGCAGTTCTTC.

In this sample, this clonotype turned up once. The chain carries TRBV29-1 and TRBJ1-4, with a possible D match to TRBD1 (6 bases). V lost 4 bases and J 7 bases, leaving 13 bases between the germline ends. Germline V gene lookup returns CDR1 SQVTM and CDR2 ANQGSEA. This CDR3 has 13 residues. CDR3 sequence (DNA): TGCAGCGTTGTCAGGGGCTTAGGTGAAAAACTGTTTTTT. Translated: CSVVRGLGEKLFF.

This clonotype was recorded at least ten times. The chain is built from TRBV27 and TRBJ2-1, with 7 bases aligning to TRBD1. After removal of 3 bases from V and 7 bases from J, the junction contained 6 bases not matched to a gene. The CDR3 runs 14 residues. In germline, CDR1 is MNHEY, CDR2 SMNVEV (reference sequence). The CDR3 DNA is TGTGCCAGCAGTTTCCGGGACAGCCTTAATGAGCAGTTCTTC. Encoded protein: CASSFRDSLNEQFF.

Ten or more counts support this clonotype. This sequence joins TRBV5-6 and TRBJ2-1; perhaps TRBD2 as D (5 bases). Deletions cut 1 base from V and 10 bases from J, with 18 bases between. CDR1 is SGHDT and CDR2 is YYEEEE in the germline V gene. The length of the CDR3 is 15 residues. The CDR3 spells CASSLLGSGPREQFF. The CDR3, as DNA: TGTGCCAGCAGCTTGCTGGGCAGCGGACCCAGAGAGCAGTTCTTC.

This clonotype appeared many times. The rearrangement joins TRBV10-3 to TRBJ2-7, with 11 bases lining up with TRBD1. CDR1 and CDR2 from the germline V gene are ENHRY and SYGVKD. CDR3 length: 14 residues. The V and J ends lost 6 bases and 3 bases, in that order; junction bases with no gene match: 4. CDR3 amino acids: CAIRGGTGGYEQYF. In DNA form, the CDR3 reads TGTGCCATCAGAGGAGGGACAGGGGGCTACGAGCAGTACTTC.

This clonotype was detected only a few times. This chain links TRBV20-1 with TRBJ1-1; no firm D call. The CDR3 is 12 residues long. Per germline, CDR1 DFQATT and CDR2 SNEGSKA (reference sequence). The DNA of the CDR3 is TGCACCAACCGACGTGTGAACACTGAAGCTTTCTTT. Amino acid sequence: CTNRRVNTEAFF.

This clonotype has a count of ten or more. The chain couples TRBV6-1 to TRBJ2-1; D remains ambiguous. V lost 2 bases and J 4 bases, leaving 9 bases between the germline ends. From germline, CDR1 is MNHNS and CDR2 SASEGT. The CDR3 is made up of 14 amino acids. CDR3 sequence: CASSERTEYNEQFF. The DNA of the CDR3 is TGTGCCAGCAGTGAAAGGACCGAGTACAATGAGCAGTTCTTC.

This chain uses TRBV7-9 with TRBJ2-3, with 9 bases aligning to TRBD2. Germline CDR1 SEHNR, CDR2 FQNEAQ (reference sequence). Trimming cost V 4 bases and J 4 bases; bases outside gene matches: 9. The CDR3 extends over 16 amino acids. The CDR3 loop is CASSYRPTSGSDTQYF. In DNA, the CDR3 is TGTGCCAGCAGCTACAGGCCGACTAGCGGCTCAGATACGCAGTATTTT.

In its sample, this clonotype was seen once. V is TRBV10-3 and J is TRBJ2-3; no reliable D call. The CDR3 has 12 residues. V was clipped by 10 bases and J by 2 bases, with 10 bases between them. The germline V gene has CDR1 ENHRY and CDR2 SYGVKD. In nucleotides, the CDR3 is TGTGCCACCAGAGATATCACAGATACGCAGTATTTT. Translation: CATRDITDTQYF.

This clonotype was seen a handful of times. The CDR3 protein is CSARVRRTWAEAFF. The CDR3 DNA reads TGCAGTGCTAGAGTTCGGCGTACCTGGGCTGAAGCTTTCTTT. The V and J genes are TRBV20-1 and TRBJ1-1; unclear D gene. Per germline, CDR1 DFQATT and CDR2 SNEGSKA (reference sequence). CDR3 length: 14 residues. Trimming pared 1 base from V and 6 bases from J, leaving 15 bases between.

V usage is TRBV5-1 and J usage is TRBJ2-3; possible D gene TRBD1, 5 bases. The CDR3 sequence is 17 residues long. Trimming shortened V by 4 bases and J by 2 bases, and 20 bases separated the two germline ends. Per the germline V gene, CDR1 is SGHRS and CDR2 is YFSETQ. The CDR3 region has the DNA TGCGCCAGCAGCGCAACTACGTTCGACAGTTCCACAGATACGCAGTATTTT. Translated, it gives CASSATTFDSSTDTQYF.

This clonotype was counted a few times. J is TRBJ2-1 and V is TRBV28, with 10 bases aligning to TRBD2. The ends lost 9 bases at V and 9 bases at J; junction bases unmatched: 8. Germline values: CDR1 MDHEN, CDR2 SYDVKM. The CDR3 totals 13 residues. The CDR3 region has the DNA TGTGCCAGTTCACTAGCGGGATTGAGTGAGCAGTTCTTC. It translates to CASSLAGLSEQFF.

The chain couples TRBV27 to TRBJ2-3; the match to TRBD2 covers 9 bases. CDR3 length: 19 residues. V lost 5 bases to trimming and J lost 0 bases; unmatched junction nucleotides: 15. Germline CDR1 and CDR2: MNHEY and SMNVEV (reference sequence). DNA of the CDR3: TGTGCCAGCAGTCTTAGAAGGATAGCGGGGGAATCTAGCACAGATACGCAGTATTTT. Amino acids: CASSLRRIAGESSTDTQYF.

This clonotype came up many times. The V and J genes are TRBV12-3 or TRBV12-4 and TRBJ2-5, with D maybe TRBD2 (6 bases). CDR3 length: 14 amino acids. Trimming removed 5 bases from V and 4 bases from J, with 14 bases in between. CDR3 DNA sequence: TGTGCCAGCAGTCAAATCGGAGGGACAGAGACCCAGTACTTC. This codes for CASSQIGGTETQYF.

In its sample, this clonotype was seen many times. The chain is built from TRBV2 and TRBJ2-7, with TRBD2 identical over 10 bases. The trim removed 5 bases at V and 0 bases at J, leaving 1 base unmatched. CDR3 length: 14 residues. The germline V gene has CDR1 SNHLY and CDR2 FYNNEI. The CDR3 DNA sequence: TGTGCCAGCAGTCTAGCGGGGGTCTCCTACGAGCAGTACTTC. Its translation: CASSLAGVSYEQYF.